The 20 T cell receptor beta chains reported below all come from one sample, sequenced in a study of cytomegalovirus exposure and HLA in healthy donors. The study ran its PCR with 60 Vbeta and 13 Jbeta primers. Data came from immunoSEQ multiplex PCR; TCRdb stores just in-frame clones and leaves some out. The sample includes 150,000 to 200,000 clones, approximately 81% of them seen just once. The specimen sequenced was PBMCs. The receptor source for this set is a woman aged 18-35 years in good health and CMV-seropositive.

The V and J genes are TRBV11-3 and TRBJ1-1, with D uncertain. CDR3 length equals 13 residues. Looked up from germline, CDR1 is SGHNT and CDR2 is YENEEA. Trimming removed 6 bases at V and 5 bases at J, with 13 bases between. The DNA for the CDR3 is TGTGCCAGCAGGCGGGGATTGGGGACTGAAGCTTTCTTT. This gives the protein CASRRGLGTEAFF.

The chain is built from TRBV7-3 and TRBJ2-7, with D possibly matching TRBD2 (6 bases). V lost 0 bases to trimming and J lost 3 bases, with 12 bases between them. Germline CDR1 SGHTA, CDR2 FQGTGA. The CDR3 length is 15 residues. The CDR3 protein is CASSLTGGALYEQYF. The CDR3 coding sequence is TGTGCCAGCAGCTTAACGGGCGGGGCGCTCTACGAGCAGTACTTC.

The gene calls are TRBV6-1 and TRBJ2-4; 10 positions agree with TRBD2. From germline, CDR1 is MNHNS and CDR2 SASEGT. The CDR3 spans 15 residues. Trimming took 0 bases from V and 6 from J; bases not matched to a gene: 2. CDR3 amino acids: CASSEAAGGPNIQYF. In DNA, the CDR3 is TGTGCCAGCAGTGAAGCAGCGGGGGGGCCAAACATTCAGTACTTC.

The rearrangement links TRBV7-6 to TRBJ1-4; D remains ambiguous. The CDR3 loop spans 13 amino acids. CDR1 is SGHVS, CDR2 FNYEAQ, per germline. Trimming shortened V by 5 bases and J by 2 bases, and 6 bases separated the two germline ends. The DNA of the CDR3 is TGTGCCAGCAGCCCTCGGACTAATGAAAAACTGTTTTTT. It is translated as CASSPRTNEKLFF.

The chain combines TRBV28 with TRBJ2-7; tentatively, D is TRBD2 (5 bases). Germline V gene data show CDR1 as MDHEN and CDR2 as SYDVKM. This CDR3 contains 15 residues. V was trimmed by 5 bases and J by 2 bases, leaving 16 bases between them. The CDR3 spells CASSLGGLLTYEQYF. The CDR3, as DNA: TGTGCCAGCAGTCTTGGAGGTCTGCTCACCTACGAGCAGTACTTC.

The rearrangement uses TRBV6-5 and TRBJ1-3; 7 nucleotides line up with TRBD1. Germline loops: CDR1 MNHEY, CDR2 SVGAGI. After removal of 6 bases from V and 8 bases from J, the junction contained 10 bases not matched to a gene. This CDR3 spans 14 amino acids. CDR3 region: CASRRTGRGHTIYF. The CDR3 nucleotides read TGTGCCAGCAGGCGGACAGGTCGGGGACACACCATATATTTT.

CDR3 sequence reads: CASSSGLATVNTEAFF. CDR3 DNA sequence: TGTGCCAGCAGTTCTGGACTGGCAACAGTGAACACTGAAGCTTTCTTT. The chain couples TRBV6-6 to TRBJ1-1; D call uncertain. V was cut by 4 bases and J by 0 bases, with 15 bases left in between. The germline V gene has CDR1 MNHNY and CDR2 SVGAGI (reference sequence). This CDR3 contains 16 residues.

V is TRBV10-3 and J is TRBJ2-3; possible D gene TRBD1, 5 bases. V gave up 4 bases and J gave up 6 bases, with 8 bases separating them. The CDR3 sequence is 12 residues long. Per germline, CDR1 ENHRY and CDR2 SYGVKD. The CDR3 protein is CAISADTDTQYF. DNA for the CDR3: TGTGCCATCAGTGCGGACACGGATACGCAGTATTTT.

DNA for the CDR3: TGTGCCAGCTCACCCCGATTAGACACTGAAGCTTTCTTT. Its protein product is CASSPRLDTEAFF. V usage is TRBV18 and J usage is TRBJ1-1; D is uncertain. Germline V lookup: CDR1 KGHSH, CDR2 LQKENI. Trimming cost V 3 bases and J 3 bases, with 8 bases left between them. The CDR3 is 13 amino acids.

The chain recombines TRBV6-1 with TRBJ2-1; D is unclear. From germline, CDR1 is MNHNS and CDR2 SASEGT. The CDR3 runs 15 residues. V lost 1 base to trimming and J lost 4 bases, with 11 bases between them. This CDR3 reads CASSEDSSDYNEQFF. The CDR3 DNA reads TGTGCCAGCAGTGAAGACAGTTCTGATTACAATGAGCAGTTCTTC.

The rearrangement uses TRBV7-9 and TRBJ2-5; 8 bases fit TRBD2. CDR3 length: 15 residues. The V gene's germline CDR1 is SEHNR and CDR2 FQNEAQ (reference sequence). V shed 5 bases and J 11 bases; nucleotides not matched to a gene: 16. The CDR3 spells CASSANGGAGARQYF. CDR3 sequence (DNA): TGTGCCAGCAGCGCTAACGGGGGGGCCGGGGCACGGCAGTACTTC.

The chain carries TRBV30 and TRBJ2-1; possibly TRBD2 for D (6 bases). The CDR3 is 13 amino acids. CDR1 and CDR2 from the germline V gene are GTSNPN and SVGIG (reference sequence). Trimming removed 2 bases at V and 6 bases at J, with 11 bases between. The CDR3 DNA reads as TGTGCCTGGAGTCGTGTCGGGGGCAATGAGCAGTTCTTC. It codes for CAWSRVGGNEQFF. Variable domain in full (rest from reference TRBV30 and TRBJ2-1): SQTIHQWPATLVQPVGSPLSLECTVEGTSNPNLYWYRQAAGRGLQLLFYSVGIGQISSEVPQNLSASRPQDRQFILSSKKLLLSDSGFYLCAWSRVGGNEQFFGPGTRLTVL.

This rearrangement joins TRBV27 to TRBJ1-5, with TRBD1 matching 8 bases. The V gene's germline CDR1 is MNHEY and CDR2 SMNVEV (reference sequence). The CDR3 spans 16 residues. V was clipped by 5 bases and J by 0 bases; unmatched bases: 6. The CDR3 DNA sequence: TGTGCCAGCAGTCCAGGGACAGGTGATAGCAATCAGCCCCAGCATTTT. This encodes CASSPGTGDSNQPQHF.

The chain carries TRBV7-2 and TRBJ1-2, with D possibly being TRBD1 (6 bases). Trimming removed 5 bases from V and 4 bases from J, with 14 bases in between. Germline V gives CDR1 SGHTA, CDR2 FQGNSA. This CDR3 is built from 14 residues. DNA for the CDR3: TGTGCCAGCAGCCCTTACGGGACACCCTATGGCTACACCTTC. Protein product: CASSPYGTPYGYTF.

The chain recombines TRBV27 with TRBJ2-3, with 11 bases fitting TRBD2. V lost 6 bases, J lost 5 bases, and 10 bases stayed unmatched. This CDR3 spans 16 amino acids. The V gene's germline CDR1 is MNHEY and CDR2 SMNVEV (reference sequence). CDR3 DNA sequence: TGTGCCAGCAGGCGTACTAGCGGGGGTTTACGAGATACGCAGTATTTT. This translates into CASRRTSGGLRDTQYF.

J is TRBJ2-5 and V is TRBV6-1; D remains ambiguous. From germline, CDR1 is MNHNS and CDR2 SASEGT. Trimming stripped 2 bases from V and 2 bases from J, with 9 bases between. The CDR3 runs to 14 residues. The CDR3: CASSETPEQETQYF. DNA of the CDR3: TGTGCCAGCAGTGAAACCCCCGAGCAAGAGACCCAGTACTTC.

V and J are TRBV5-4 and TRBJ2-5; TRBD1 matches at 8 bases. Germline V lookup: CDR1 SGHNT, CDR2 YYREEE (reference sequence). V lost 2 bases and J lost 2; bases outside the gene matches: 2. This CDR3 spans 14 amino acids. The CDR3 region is CASSFGQGQETQYF. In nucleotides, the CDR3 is TGTGCCAGCAGCTTTGGACAGGGTCAAGAGACCCAGTACTTC.

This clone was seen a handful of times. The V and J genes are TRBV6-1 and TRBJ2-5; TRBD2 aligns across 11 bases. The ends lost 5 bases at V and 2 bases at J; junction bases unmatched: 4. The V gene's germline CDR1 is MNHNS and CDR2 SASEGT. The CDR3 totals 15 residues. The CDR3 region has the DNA TGTGCCAGCAGTAGACTAGCGGGGCGTCAAGAGACCCAGTACTTC. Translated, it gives CASSRLAGRQETQYF.

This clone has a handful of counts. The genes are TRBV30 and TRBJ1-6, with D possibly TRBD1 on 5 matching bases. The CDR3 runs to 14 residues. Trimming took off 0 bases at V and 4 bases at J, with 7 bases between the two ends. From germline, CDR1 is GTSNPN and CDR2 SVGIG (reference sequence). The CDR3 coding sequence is TGTGCCTGGAGTGTACGGGGGTATAATTCACCCCTCCACTTT. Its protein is CAWSVRGYNSPLHF. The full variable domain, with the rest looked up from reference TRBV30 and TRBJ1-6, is SQTIHQWPATLVQPVGSPLSLECTVEGTSNPNLYWYRQAAGRGLQLLFYSVGIGQISSEVPQNLSASRPQDRQFILSSKKLLLSDSGFYLCAWSVRGYNSPLHFGNGTRLTVT.

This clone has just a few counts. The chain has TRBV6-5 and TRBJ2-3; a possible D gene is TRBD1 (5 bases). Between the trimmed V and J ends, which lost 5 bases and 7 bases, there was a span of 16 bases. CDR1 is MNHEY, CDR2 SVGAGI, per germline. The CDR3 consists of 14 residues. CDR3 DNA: TGTGCCAGCAGTAAGGCCCCCAGGGCAAATACGCAGTATTTT. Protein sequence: CASSKAPRANTQYF.